The 22 T cell receptor beta chains presented below share a single source sample, sequenced in a study of blood T cell repertoires in COVID-19 (dated by TCRdb to the early 2020s). Libraries were built with the immunoSEQ multiplex PCR assay. TCRdb provides this immuneACCESS table in a form limited to in-frame rearrangements. Some clones are lacking; in checked studies, under half of them reflect an unresolved V gene, and why the rest are absent is not known. The sample table contains tens of thousands of clones; only one count was recorded for around four fifths of them. The top ten clones comprise roughly 10% of the sample. What was sequenced was peripheral blood. The origin of the receptors is a woman aged 70-85 years with active or convalescent COVID-19.

The chain uses TRBV6-2 or TRBV6-3 and TRBJ2-4, with D possibly matching TRBD1 (5 bases). The CDR3 has 15 residues. Trimming took 6 bases from V and 6 from J, leaving 18 bases between them. Germline V gives CDR1 MNHEY, CDR2 SVGEGT. The CDR3 coding sequence is TGTGCCAGCAGCAAAGACAGAGAATCTCTAAACATTCAGTACTTC. Translation: CASSKDRESLNIQYF.

V and J are TRBV11-3 and TRBJ1-5; 8 bases fit TRBD1. The length of the CDR3 is 15 residues. Germline CDR1 is SGHNT and CDR2 is YENEEA. After removal of 4 bases from V and 3 bases from J, the junction contained 5 bases not matched to a gene. In DNA form, the CDR3 reads TGTGCCAGCAGCTGGGGGACAGGCTACAATCAGCCCCAGCATTTT. It specifies CASSWGTGYNQPQHF.

The chain carries TRBV3-1 (or the pseudogene TRBV3-2) and TRBJ2-1; 10 nucleotides match TRBD1. CDR1 LGHDT and CDR2 YNNKEL come from the germline V gene (reference sequence). Losses at the gene ends were 4 bases for V and 9 bases for J; bases not matched to a gene: 9. The CDR3 length is 15 residues. CDR3 protein: CASSRDRGRTVEQFF. CDR3 DNA sequence: TGTGCCAGCAGCCGAGACAGGGGGCGAACGGTTGAGCAGTTCTTC.

This clone has a handful of counts. The chain joins TRBV5-5 to TRBJ1-5; 7 positions agree with TRBD1. This CDR3 comprises 15 residues. Germline V lookup: CDR1 SGHKS, CDR2 YYEKEE (reference sequence). The ends lost 0 bases at V and 6 bases at J; junction bases unmatched: 6. In DNA, the CDR3 is TGTGCCAGCAGCTTGGAGTCAGGGGGTGGTCAGCCCCAGCATTTT. Translated, it gives CASSLESGGGQPQHF. The full variable domain, rest sourced from reference TRBV5-5 and TRBJ1-5, is DAGVTQSPTHLIKTRGQQVTLRCSPISGHKSVSWYQQVLGQGPQFIFQYYEKEERGRGNFPDRFSARQFPNYSSELNVNALLLGDSALYLCASSLESGGGQPQHFGDGTRLSIL.

The rearrangement links TRBV10-3 to TRBJ2-3; D possibly corresponds to TRBD1 (6 bases). This CDR3 has 14 amino acids. Germline V gene lookup returns CDR1 ENHRY and CDR2 SYGVKD. V lost 8 bases and J lost 4, with 16 bases in between. The CDR3 DNA reads as TGTGCCATCCGGGGTGCAGGGGACCCAGATACGCAGTATTTT. It translates to CAIRGAGDPDTQYF.

V is TRBV6-5 and J is TRBJ1-1; tentative D call: TRBD1 (6 bases). The CDR3 has 15 residues. Germline CDR1 and CDR2: MNHEY and SVGAGI. The V gene lost 7 bases and the J gene lost 0 bases, with 15 bases spanning the gap. The CDR3 is CASIYNTGLNTEAFF. In nucleotides, the CDR3 is TGTGCCAGCATCTACAATACAGGGTTGAACACTGAAGCTTTCTTT.

The chain couples TRBV19 to TRBJ1-2, with a tentative D call TRBD1 (5 bases). V lost 4 bases and J lost 5, with 8 bases in between. The CDR3 sequence is 12 residues long. Germline V CDR1 and CDR2: LNHDA, SQIVND (reference sequence). The chain's CDR3 is CASSTTAYGYTF. DNA for the CDR3: TGTGCCAGTAGTACGACAGCTTATGGCTACACCTTC.

The chain joins TRBV6-2 or TRBV6-3 to TRBJ2-1; D possibly corresponds to TRBD2 (6 bases). The CDR3 runs to 12 residues. Germline V lookup: CDR1 MNHEY, CDR2 SVGEGT. The ends were cut back, 5 bases at V and 12 bases at J, with 14 bases in the middle. The chain's CDR3 is CASSHRDSRQFF. CDR3 DNA sequence: TGTGCCAGCAGTCACCGGGACTCCCGGCAGTTCTTC.

The chain employs TRBV24-1 and TRBJ2-5, with TRBD2 as a possible D gene (5 bases). Germline CDR1 reads KGHDR; CDR2 reads SFDVKD. V lost 0 bases to trimming and J lost 1 base, with 8 bases between them. The CDR3 has 15 residues. The CDR3 loop is CATSDLSGSQETQYF. For the CDR3, the DNA is TGTGCCACCAGTGATTTGTCGGGATCCCAAGAGACCCAGTACTTC.

This rearrangement joins TRBV6-6 to TRBJ2-1; unclear D gene. The CDR3 extends over 14 amino acids. V was pared by 6 bases and J by 6 bases, with 15 bases between. Per the germline V gene, CDR1 is MNHNY and CDR2 is SVGAGI (reference sequence). For the CDR3, the DNA is TGTGCCAGCAGACCGAAGTCCCTGGCCAATGAGCAGTTCTTC. Amino acids: CASRPKSLANEQFF.

This clone was seen only once. The chain recombines TRBV5-1 with TRBJ1-1, with TRBD1 matching 8 bases. V trimming: 4 bases; J trimming: 5 bases; junction bases outside the gene matches: 7. This CDR3 is 14 amino acids long. From germline, CDR1 is SGHRS and CDR2 YFSETQ. For the CDR3, the DNA is TGCGCCAGCAGCCCCGGGACAGGCGGGACTGAAGCTTTCTTT. It encodes CASSPGTGGTEAFF.

The CDR3: CASSVGGGPGGETQYF. The CDR3 coding sequence is TGTGCCAGCAGCGTGGGCGGGGGGCCCGGTGGAGAGACCCAGTACTTC. This chain joins TRBV9 and TRBJ2-5; 8 nucleotides align to TRBD2. From germline, CDR1 is SGDLS and CDR2 YYNGEE. V dropped 2 bases and J dropped 4; count of bases not matched to a gene: 10. The CDR3 covers 16 residues.

The chain is built from TRBV3-1 (or the pseudogene TRBV3-2) and TRBJ2-1; 8 nucleotides agree with TRBD1. The ends lost 5 bases at V and 9 bases at J; junction bases unmatched: 15. From germline, CDR1 is LGHDT and CDR2 YNNKEL (reference sequence). The CDR3 is made up of 16 amino acids. The DNA for the CDR3 is TGTGCCAGCAGCTACAGACAGGGGCGTTCGAAGGGTGAGCAGTTCTTC. Translation gives CASSYRQGRSKGEQFF.

The DNA of the CDR3 is TGTGCCAGCAGCCTCGGGACTAGCGGGGGGAATGAGCAGTTCTTC. Amino acid sequence: CASSLGTSGGNEQFF. The chain joins TRBV11-2 to TRBJ2-1; the match to TRBD2 covers 15 bases. The V gene's germline CDR1 is SGHAT and CDR2 FQNNGV. The CDR3 contains 15 residues. V lost 5 bases, J lost 7 bases, and 3 bases stayed unmatched.

This clone showed up just a few times. The chain has TRBV9 and TRBJ2-1, with D perhaps TRBD2 (6 bases). Germline loops: CDR1 SGDLS, CDR2 YYNGEE. The CDR3 is 16 amino acids. Trimming pared 1 base from V and 8 bases from J, leaving 19 bases between. The CDR3 sequence: CASSVLGTLTPYEQFF. CDR3 coding DNA: TGTGCCAGCAGCGTACTTGGGACTCTAACCCCCTATGAGCAGTTCTTC.

The genes are TRBV19 and TRBJ1-1; a weak D match, TRBD1 (6 bases). The CDR3 spans 18 residues. The germline CDR1 and CDR2 sequences are LNHDA and SQIVND (reference sequence). The V gene lost 4 bases and the J gene lost 0 bases, with 21 bases spanning the gap. This chain's CDR3 is CASSNFRTASALNTEAFF. CDR3 sequence (DNA): TGTGCCAGTAGTAACTTCAGGACAGCCTCAGCTTTGAACACTGAAGCTTTCTTT. Full variable domain (remainder filled in from reference TRBV19 and TRBJ1-1): DGGITQSPKYLFRKEGQNVTLSCEQNLNHDAMYWYRQDPGQGLRLIYYSQIVNDFQKGDIAEGYSVSREKKESFPLTVTSAQKNPTAFYLCASSNFRTASALNTEAFFGQGTRLTVV.

The V and J genes are TRBV7-9 and TRBJ2-3; tentative D call: TRBD1 (6 bases). Germline V gene lookup returns CDR1 SEHNR and CDR2 FQNEAQ (reference sequence). V shed 5 bases and J shed 2 bases, with 17 bases lying between them. The CDR3 is 16 residues long. The CDR3 region has the DNA TGTGCCAGCAGCGACGGTCGGACAGTCGCCACAGATACGCAGTATTTT. The encoded protein is CASSDGRTVATDTQYF.

The genes are TRBV24-1 and TRBJ2-5; D is unresolved. CDR3 length equals 13 residues. CDR1 is KGHDR and CDR2 is SFDVKD in the germline V gene. V was shortened by 1 base and J by 5 bases, with 7 bases between the two germline ends. Written as DNA, the CDR3 is TGTGCCACCAGTGATTTAATCCATGAGACCCAGTACTTC. As protein: CATSDLIHETQYF.

The chain couples TRBV19 to TRBJ2-3; 8 positions agree with TRBD1. From germline, CDR1 is LNHDA and CDR2 SQIVND (reference sequence). V lost 6 bases and J lost 1; bases outside the gene matches: 3. The CDR3 has 14 residues. CDR3: CASSLQGGTDTQYF. The DNA for the CDR3 is TGTGCCAGTAGCCTACAGGGGGGCACAGATACGCAGTATTTT.

The CDR3 spells CASSLYAGISPLHF. CDR3 DNA sequence: TGTGCCAGCAGCTTATATGCAGGGATTTCACCCCTCCACTTT. The chain couples TRBV7-2 to TRBJ1-6; D perhaps matches TRBD1 (5 bases). Trimming shortened V by 2 bases and J by 9 bases, and 11 bases separated the two germline ends. In germline, CDR1 is SGHTA, CDR2 FQGNSA. CDR3 length: 14 amino acids. Filled out from reference TRBV7-2 and TRBJ1-6, the complete variable domain reads GAGVSQSPSNKVTEKGKDVELRCDPISGHTALYWYRQSLGQGLEFLIYFQGNSAPDKSGLPSDRFSAERTGGSVSTLTIQRTQQEDSAVYLCASSLYAGISPLHFGNGTRLTVT.

This clone was found once. The V call is TRBV3-1 (or the pseudogene TRBV3-2), the J call TRBJ2-7; maybe TRBD2 (5 bases). Germline V CDR1 and CDR2: LGHDT, YNNKEL (reference sequence). V was cut by 2 bases and J by 4 bases, with 12 bases left in between. The CDR3 contains 14 residues. The CDR3 coding sequence is TGTGCCAGCAGCCAAACTAGGGTGGGGTACGAGCAGTACTTC. It specifies CASSQTRVGYEQYF.

This clone was counted a few times. The rearrangement uses TRBV4-2 and TRBJ2-1; 8 positions match TRBD2. J was trimmed by 15 bases and V by 2 bases; bases with no gene match: 6. CDR1 and CDR2 (germline): LGHNA, YNFKEQ. The CDR3 is made up of 12 amino acids. CDR3 nucleotide sequence: TGTGCCAGCAGCCAACCGACTAGCGTACTGTTCTTC. Translating it yields CASSQPTSVLFF.